These T cell receptor beta chains were read from a single sample in a study of blood T cell repertoires in COVID-19. Repertoires were generated with immunoSEQ multiplex PCR, while TCRdb's copy carries only in-frame clones and drops some. The sample lists about 240,000 clones; roughly 86% were seen once. What was sequenced was peripheral blood. All receptors derive from a woman in her 70s with active or convalescent COVID-19. The CDR3 runs from the conserved cysteine through the conserved F or W. A D gene is named only where the DNA matches it firmly. The size entry is marked missing in some rows and otherwise reads once, few, many or a size class.

V	size	J	D	DNA	CDR3
TRBV21-1	few	TRBJ1-5	.	TGTGCCAGCAGCAAAGTGAACGGGACAGTTAGCCTTTTCAATCAGCCCCAGCATTTT	CASSKVNGTVSLFNQPQHF
TRBV5-8	.	TRBJ1-5	.	TGTGCCAGCAGCTTGGAGGGGACACCAAATCAGCCCCAGCATTTT	CASSLEGTPNQPQHF
TRBV7-9	few	TRBJ1-1	.	TGTGCCAGCAGCTTAGAGCAAACCACTGAAGCTTTCTTT	CASSLEQTTEAFF
TRBV2	.	TRBJ1-1	TRBD1	TGTGCCAGCAGTGAAGCGCTTAGACAGGGTGAAGCTTTCTTT	CASSEALRQGEAFF
TRBV7-9	.	TRBJ1-1	.	TGTGCCAGCAGCCCCTTCCCTAGCCTTGAAGCTTTCTTT	CASSPFPSLEAFF
TRBV3-1/TRBV3-2	.	TRBJ1-5	.	TGTGCCAGCAGCCAAGAGGGACTGGGGTCAAATCAGCCCCAGCATTTT	CASSQEGLGSNQPQHF
TRBV11-2	.	TRBJ1-2	TRBD1	TGTGCCAGCAGCCGGTCAGGGGGGAACTATGGCTACACCTTC	CASSRSGGNYGYTF
TRBV7-8	.	TRBJ1-2	TRBD1	TGTGCCAGCAGCCACCCAACAGGGGGCGAAGGTGGCTACACCTTC	CASSHPTGGEGGYTF
TRBV19	.	TRBJ1-5	.	TGTGCCAGTAGTCCCAGGGGCCCCAATCAGCCCCAGCATTTT	CASSPRGPNQPQHF
TRBV5-4	.	TRBJ1-1	.	TGTGCCAGCAGCTTGCCAGGGGCGAACACTGAAGCTTTCTTT	CASSLPGANTEAFF
TRBV12-3/TRBV12-4	.	TRBJ2-7	TRBD1	TGTGCCAGCAGTTTGGGGACAGGGGCCGAGCAGTACTTC	CASSLGTGAEQYF
TRBV4-3	.	TRBJ2-3	TRBD1	TGCGCCAGCAGCCAAGAGGGGACAGGTCCCCTACGCCGCACAGATACGCAGTATTTT	CASSQEGTGPLRRTDTQYF
TRBV15	.	TRBJ1-1	TRBD1	TGTGCCACCAGCCAGGGACAGGGGAACACTGAAGCTTTCTTT	CATSQGQGNTEAFF
TRBV27	.	TRBJ2-5	.	TGTGCCAGCAGTTTTGGCGTGAGGGAGACCCAGTACTTC	CASSFGVRETQYF
TRBV7-3	.	TRBJ1-1	.	TGTGCCAGCAGCTTGAGCGGGGGCCATAATTTGAACACTGAAGCTTTCTTT	CASSLSGGHNLNTEAFF
TRBV4-2	.	TRBJ2-3	TRBD2	TGTGCCAGCAGCCATCCACCGGGACTAGCGGGGGGCCACACAGATACGCAGTATTTT	CASSHPPGLAGGHTDTQYF
TRBV4-3	.	TRBJ2-3	TRBD2	TGCGCCAGCAGCCAAGATTCCGCTAGCGGTGGCACAGATACGCAGTATTTT	CASSQDSASGGTDTQYF
TRBV11-2	.	TRBJ1-6	.	TGTGCCAGCAGCTCGAGCTCCTATAATTCACCCCTCCACTTT	CASSSSSYNSPLHF
TRBV11-3	.	TRBJ1-6	.	TGTGCCAGCAGCTCCAACAGGCAAAATTCACCCCTCCACTTT	CASSSNRQNSPLHF
TRBV19	.	TRBJ2-2	.	TGTGCCAGTAGTACGGGAACGAACACCGGGGAGCTGTTTTTT	CASSTGTNTGELFF
TRBV12-3/TRBV12-4	once	TRBJ2-5	TRBD2	TGTGCCTCAGAAGCTAGCGGAGGGACCCAGTACTTC	CASEASGGTQYF
TRBV20-1	.	TRBJ2-7	TRBD1	TGCAGTGCTAGTCCTCCGGGACAGGGTACCTACGAGCAGTACTTC	CSASPPGQGTYEQYF
TRBV6-6	.	TRBJ2-3	TRBD2	TGTGCCAGCAACCTAGCGGTGGGTAGGGGTACAGATACGCAGTATTTT	CASNLAVGRGTDTQYF
TRBV10-3	.	TRBJ1-4	.	TGTGCGGCCAGGGGAAGAGAGGAAAAACTGTTTTTT	CAARGREEKLFF
TRBV7-3	.	TRBJ2-1	.	TGTGCCAGCAGTCATGGACGGGGGACGACCGATGAGCAGTTCTTC	CASSHGRGTTDEQFF
TRBV7-9	.	TRBJ1-2	.	TGTGCCAGCAGCTCGACCAGGGCAGGGTGGGATGGCTACACCTTC	CASSSTRAGWDGYTF
TRBV19	.	TRBJ1-1	.	TGTGCCAGTAGGGGCAGGGGTAACACTGAAGCTTTCTTT	CASRGRGNTEAFF
TRBV3-1/TRBV3-2	.	TRBJ1-4	TRBD1	TGTGCCAGCAGCCAAGATAGGGGGCGACACCCTAATGAAAAACTGTTTTTT	CASSQDRGRHPNEKLFF
TRBV7-8	.	TRBJ2-3	TRBD1	TGTGCCAGCAGCCGAGGCGGACAGGGGTGGGGAGATACGCAGTATTTT	CASSRGGQGWGDTQYF
TRBV11-2	.	TRBJ1-1	.	TGTGCCAGCAGCTTAGGGGACACGAACACTGAAGCTTTCTTT	CASSLGDTNTEAFF
TRBV18	.	TRBJ1-2	TRBD1	TGTGCCAGCTCACCGAGAGAACAGGGGGCAGAGAGGAGTGGCTACACCTTC	CASSPREQGAERSGYTF
TRBV6-2/TRBV6-3	.	TRBJ1-2	.	TGTGCCAGCAGCCCCGGAGGGATCAACTATGGCTACACCTTC	CASSPGGINYGYTF
TRBV6-5	.	TRBJ1-1	.	TGTGCCAGTACCCTAGCCGGGGGTGAAGCTTTCTTT	CASTLAGGEAFF
TRBV7-8	.	TRBJ1-6	TRBD1	TGTGCCAGCAGCCACAGCGGACAGGGGTATAATTCACCCCTCCACTTT	CASSHSGQGYNSPLHF
TRBV5-6	.	TRBJ2-7	TRBD2	TGTGCCAGCAGCTTGGGACTAGCGGGGAGCCCTGTCTCCTACGAGCAGTACTTC	CASSLGLAGSPVSYEQYF
TRBV14	.	TRBJ1-1	TRBD1	TGTGCCAGCAGCCATACAGGGGGCGCGAGGACTGAAGCTTTCTTT	CASSHTGGARTEAFF
TRBV6-1	.	TRBJ1-6	TRBD1	TGTGCCAGCAGTAAGGGACAGGGAGATAATTCACCCCTCCACTTT	CASSKGQGDNSPLHF
TRBV6-2/TRBV6-3	.	TRBJ1-1	.	TGTGCCAGCAGTTACTCGCAGGGGTCGGTGAACACTGAAGCTTTCTTT	CASSYSQGSVNTEAFF
TRBV5-1	.	TRBJ2-1	.	TGCGCCAGCGGCGGGGGCCTAAACAATGAGCAGTTCTTC	CASGGGLNNEQFF
TRBV4-3	few	TRBJ2-7	TRBD2	TGCGCCAGCAGCCTCGAACTAGCGGGGGTGGCCTACGAGCAGTACTTC	CASSLELAGVAYEQYF
TRBV7-2	.	TRBJ1-4	.	TGTGCCAGCAGCCCACAGGCCTCTAATGAAAAACTGTTTTTT	CASSPQASNEKLFF
TRBV3-1/TRBV3-2	.	TRBJ2-5	.	TGTGCCAGCAGCCAAACTAGGGTAGGAGAGACCCAGTACTTC	CASSQTRVGETQYF
TRBV6-6	.	TRBJ2-7	.	TGTGCCAGCAGGACGGACAGTGGATCCTACGAGCAGTACTTC	CASRTDSGSYEQYF
TRBV6-5	.	TRBJ2-2	TRBD2	TGTGCCAGCAGTTCCCTAGCGGCCGGGGAGCTGTTTTTT	CASSSLAAGELFF
TRBV12-5	.	TRBJ1-2	TRBD1	TGTGCTAGTGCTTTGACAGGGGATGGCGGCTACACCTTC	CASALTGDGGYTF
TRBV7-2	.	TRBJ1-5	TRBD1	TGTGCCAGCAGCTATGACAGGGCTAGCAATCAGCCCCAGCATTTT	CASSYDRASNQPQHF
TRBV5-4	.	TRBJ2-3	.	TGTGCCAGCCACTCTCCGGGAGATACGCAGTATTTT	CASHSPGDTQYF
TRBV6-4	.	TRBJ2-1	.	TGTGCCAGCAGTGTTGAGGGGGGGTACAATGAGCAGTTCTTC	CASSVEGGYNEQFF
TRBV6-5	.	TRBJ1-1	.	TGTGCCAGCAGTCCACAGGTTCTGAACACTGAAGCTTTCTTT	CASSPQVLNTEAFF
TRBV4-3	.	TRBJ2-3	TRBD1	TGCGCCAGCAGCCAGGACAGGGGGTACACAGATACGCAGTATTTT	CASSQDRGYTDTQYF
TRBV3-1/TRBV3-2	once	TRBJ1-2	.	TGTGCCAGCAGCCAAGACAGGGGACTACGCTATGGCTACACCTTC	CASSQDRGLRYGYTF
TRBV7-3	.	TRBJ2-1	TRBD2	TGTGCCAGCAGCTCTGTTAGCGGGGGGGTGGATGAGCAGTTCTTC	CASSSVSGGVDEQFF
TRBV5-1	.	TRBJ2-7	.	TGCGCCAGCAGCCCCCAGGGACATCTACGGTACTTC	CASSPQGHLRYF
TRBV6-6	few	TRBJ1-2	.	TGTGCCAGCAGTTACCGCAGGGGAGAAGGCTACACCTTC	CASSYRRGEGYTF
TRBV18	.	TRBJ1-2	.	TGTGCCAGCTCACCACGAACAGCTCAAACTAACTATGGCTACACCTTC	CASSPRTAQTNYGYTF